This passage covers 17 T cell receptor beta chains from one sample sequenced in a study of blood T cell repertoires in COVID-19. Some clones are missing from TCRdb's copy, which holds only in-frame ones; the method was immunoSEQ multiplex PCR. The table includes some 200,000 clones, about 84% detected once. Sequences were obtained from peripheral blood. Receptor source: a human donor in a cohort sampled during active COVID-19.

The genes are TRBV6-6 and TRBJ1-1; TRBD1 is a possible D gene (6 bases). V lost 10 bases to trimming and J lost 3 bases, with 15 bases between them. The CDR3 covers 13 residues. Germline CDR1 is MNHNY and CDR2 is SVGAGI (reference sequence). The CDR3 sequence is CAIEGRGDTEAFF. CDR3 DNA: TGTGCCATCGAAGGCAGGGGAGACACTGAAGCTTTCTTT.

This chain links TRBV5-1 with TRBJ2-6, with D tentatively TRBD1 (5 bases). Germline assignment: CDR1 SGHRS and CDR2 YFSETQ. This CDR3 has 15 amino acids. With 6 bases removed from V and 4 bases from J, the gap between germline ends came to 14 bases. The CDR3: CASTPQGTGANVLTF. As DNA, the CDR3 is TGCGCCAGCACCCCGCAGGGCACCGGGGCCAACGTCCTGACTTTC.

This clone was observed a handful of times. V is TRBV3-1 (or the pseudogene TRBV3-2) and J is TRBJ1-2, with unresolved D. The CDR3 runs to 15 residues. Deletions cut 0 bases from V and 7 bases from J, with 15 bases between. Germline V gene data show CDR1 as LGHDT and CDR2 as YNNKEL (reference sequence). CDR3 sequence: CASSQDYEGFGGYTF. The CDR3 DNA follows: TGTGCCAGCAGCCAAGATTATGAGGGCTTCGGTGGCTACACCTTC.

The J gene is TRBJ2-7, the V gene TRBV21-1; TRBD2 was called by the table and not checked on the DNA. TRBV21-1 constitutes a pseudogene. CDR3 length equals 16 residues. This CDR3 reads CASSKRGPMPSYEQYF. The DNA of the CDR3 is TGTGCCAGCAGCAAACGAGGCCCTATGCCCTCCTACGAGCAGTACTTC.

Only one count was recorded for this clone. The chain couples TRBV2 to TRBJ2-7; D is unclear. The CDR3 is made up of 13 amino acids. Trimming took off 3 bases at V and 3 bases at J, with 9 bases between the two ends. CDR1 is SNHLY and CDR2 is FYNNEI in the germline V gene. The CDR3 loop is CASSDTPGYEQYF. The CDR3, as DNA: TGTGCCAGCAGTGATACACCAGGCTACGAGCAGTACTTC.

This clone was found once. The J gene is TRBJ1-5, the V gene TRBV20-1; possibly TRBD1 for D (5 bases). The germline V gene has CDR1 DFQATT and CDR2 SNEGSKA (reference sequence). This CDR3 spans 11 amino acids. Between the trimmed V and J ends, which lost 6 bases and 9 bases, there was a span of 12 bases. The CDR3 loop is CSAGEGGPQHF. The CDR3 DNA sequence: TGCAGTGCGGGGGAGGGAGGGCCCCAGCATTTT.

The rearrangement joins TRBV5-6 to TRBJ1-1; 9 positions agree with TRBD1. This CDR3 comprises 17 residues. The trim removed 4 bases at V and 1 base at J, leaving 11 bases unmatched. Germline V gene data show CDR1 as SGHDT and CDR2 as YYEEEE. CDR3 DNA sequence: TGTGCCAGCAGCCTCTGGGACAGGGTGATGGGGAACACTGAAGCTTTCTTT. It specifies CASSLWDRVMGNTEAFF. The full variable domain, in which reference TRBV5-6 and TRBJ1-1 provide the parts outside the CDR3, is DAGVTQSPTHLIKTRGQQVTLRCSPKSGHDTVSWYQQALGQGPQFIFQYYEEEERQRGNFPDRFSGHQFPNYSSELNVNALLLGDSALYLCASSLWDRVMGNTEAFFGQGTRLTVV.

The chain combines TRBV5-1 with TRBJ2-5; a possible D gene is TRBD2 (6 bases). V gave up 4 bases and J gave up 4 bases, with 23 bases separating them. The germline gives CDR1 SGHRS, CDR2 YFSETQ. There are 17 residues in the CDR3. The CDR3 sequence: CASSPAPAAGLGETQYF. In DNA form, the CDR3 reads TGCGCCAGCAGCCCCGCCCCAGCCGCGGGGCTAGGAGAGACCCAGTACTTC.

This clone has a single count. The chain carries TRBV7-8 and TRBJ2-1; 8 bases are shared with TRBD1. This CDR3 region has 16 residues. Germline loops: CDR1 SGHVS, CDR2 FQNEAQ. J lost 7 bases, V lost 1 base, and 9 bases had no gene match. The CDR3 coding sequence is TGTGCCAGCAGCTTAGGTCGCGGACAGGGACAAAATGAGCAGTTCTTC. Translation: CASSLGRGQGQNEQFF.

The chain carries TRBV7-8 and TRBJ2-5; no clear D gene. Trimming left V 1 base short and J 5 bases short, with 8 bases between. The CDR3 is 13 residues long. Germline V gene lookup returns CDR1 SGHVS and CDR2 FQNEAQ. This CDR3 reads CASSLGQFETQYF. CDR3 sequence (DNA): TGTGCCAGCAGCTTAGGTCAATTTGAGACCCAGTACTTC.

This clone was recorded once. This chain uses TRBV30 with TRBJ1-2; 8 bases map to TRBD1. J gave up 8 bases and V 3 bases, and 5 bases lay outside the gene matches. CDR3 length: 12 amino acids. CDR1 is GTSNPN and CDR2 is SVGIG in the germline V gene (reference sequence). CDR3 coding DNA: TGTGCCTGGAGCGTCACAGGGGGGGGCTACACCTTC. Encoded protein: CAWSVTGGGYTF.

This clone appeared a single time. CDR3 nucleotides: TGTGCCAGCAGACGCAGCGGGGATTTATTGTACGAGCAGTACTTC. It is translated as CASRRSGDLLYEQYF. The V and J genes are TRBV14 and TRBJ2-7, with 7 bases fitting TRBD2. There are 15 residues in the CDR3. The germline V gene encodes CDR1 SGHDN and CDR2 FVKESK. Losses at the gene ends were 6 bases for V and 4 bases for J; bases not matched to a gene: 12.

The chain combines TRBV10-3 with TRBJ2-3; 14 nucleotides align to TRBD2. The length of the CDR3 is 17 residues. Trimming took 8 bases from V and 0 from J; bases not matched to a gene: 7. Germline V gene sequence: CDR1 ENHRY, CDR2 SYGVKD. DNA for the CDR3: TGTGCCATCGGCGGACTAGCGGGGGGCGCTAGCACAGATACGCAGTATTTT. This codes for CAIGGLAGGASTDTQYF.

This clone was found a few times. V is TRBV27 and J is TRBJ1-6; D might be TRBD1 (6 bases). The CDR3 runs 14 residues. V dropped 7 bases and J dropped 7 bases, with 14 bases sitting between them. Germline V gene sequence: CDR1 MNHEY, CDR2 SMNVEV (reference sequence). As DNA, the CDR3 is TGTGCCAGCAATATACAGGGTCCAAATTCACCCCTCCACTTT. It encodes CASNIQGPNSPLHF.

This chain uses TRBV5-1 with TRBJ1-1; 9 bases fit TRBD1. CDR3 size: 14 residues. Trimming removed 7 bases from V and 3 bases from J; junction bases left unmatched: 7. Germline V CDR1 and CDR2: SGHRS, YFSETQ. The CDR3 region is CASLRDRDDTEAFF. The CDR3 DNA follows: TGCGCCAGCCTCCGGGACAGGGATGACACTGAAGCTTTCTTT. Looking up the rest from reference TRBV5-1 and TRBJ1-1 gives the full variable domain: KAGVTQTPRYLIKTRGQQVTLSCSPISGHRSVSWYQQTPGQGLQFLFEYFSETQRNKGNFPGRFSGRQFSNSRSEMNVSTLELGDSALYLCASLRDRDDTEAFFGQGTRLTVV.

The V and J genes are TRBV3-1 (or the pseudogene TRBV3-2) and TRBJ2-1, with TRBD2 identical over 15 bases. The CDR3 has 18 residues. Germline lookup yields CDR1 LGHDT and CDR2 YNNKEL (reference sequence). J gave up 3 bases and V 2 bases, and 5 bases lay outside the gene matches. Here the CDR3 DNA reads TGTGCCAGCAGCCAATCGGGACTAGCGGGAGGACACTACAATGAGCAGTTCTTC. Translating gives CASSQSGLAGGHYNEQFF.

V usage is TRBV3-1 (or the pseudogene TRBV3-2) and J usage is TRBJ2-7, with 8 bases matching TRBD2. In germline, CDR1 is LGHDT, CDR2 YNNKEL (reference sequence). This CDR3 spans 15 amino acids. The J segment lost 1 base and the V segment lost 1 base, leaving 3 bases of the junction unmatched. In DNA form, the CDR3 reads TGTGCCAGCAGCCAAGCCCCGGGGGGGTCCTACGAGCAGTACTTC. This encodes CASSQAPGGSYEQYF.